The 18 T cell receptor beta chains listed next were all sequenced from one sample in a study of cytomegalovirus exposure and HLA in healthy donors. The PCR used 60 Vbeta and 13 Jbeta primers. Sequencing was performed with immunoSEQ multiplex PCR; in TCRdb, only in-frame clones are kept and a portion is missing. The repertoire has about 130,000 clones, roughly four fifths of them found once; the top ten carry around 2%. Sequencing was done on a sample of PBMCs. The receptors were gathered from a man aged 30 to 39 in good health and CMV-seronegative.

The chain joins TRBV7-9 to TRBJ2-3; TRBD2 is a possible D gene (7 bases). Trimming shortened V by 6 bases and J by 2 bases, and 15 bases separated the two germline ends. Germline loops: CDR1 SEHNR, CDR2 FQNEAQ (reference sequence). The CDR3 length is 15 residues. The CDR3 DNA is TGTGCCAGCAGAAGGGGGGGAATCACCACAGATACGCAGTATTTT. Translation: CASRRGGITTDTQYF.

The V call is TRBV2, the J call TRBJ2-1, with D possibly TRBD2 on 7 matching bases. CDR1 and CDR2 (germline): SNHLY, FYNNEI. V dropped 7 bases and J dropped 4 bases, with 17 bases sitting between them. This CDR3 contains 15 residues. The CDR3 reads CASTPPGGRYNEQFF. Written as DNA, the CDR3 is TGTGCCAGCACGCCCCCGGGGGGCCGGTACAATGAGCAGTTCTTC.

To note about this clone: Other nucleotide sequences in the sample specify the same CDR3. The chain combines TRBV30 with TRBJ1-5; D call uncertain. The CDR3 consists of 13 residues. The germline gives CDR1 GTSNPN, CDR2 SVGIG (reference sequence). Trimming took off 0 bases at V and 5 bases at J, with 8 bases between the two ends. This chain's CDR3 is CAWSVRGDQPQHF. The CDR3 DNA reads TGTGCCTGGAGTGTACGGGGAGATCAGCCCCAGCATTTT.

This chain uses TRBV28 with TRBJ2-4, with D tentatively TRBD2 (6 bases). The CDR3 has 10 residues. The V end lost 10 bases, the J end lost 6 bases, and 7 bases lay between the germline ends. In germline, CDR1 is MDHEN, CDR2 SYDVKM. The CDR3 sequence is CATGGNIQYF. The CDR3 DNA is TGTGCCACCGGGGGAAACATTCAGTACTTC.

The gene calls are TRBV28 and TRBJ1-1; possibly TRBD1 for D (6 bases). The CDR3 runs 13 residues. V dropped 11 bases and J dropped 12 bases, with 25 bases sitting between them. CDR1 and CDR2 from the germline V gene are MDHEN and SYDVKM. The CDR3 DNA reads TGTGCCTCCACTCAACAGGGATGGGGTGGGTCTTTCTTT. Its protein is CASTQQGWGGSFF.

This clone was counted a few times. Here the CDR3 reads CASSWDRGPSEQYF. CDR3 nucleotide sequence: TGTGCCAGCAGCTGGGACAGGGGACCTTCGGAGCAGTACTTC. The J gene is TRBJ2-7, the V gene TRBV25-1; 10 nucleotides align to TRBD1. Trimming at V came to 6 bases and at J to 7 bases, leaving 9 bases not matched to a gene. This CDR3 spans 14 amino acids. CDR1 and CDR2 (germline): MGHDK, SYGVNS.

V is TRBV15 and J is TRBJ2-2; D ambiguous. The V end lost 0 bases, the J end lost 4 bases, and 15 bases lay between the germline ends. The CDR3 consists of 17 residues. The germline CDR1 and CDR2 sequences are LNHNV and YYDKDF (reference sequence). CDR3 residues: CATSRDLGAISTGELFF. The CDR3 bases are TGTGCCACCAGCAGAGATCTAGGCGCCATCTCCACCGGGGAGCTGTTTTTT.

The chain uses TRBV2 and TRBJ2-7; a weak D match, TRBD2 (6 bases). The CDR3 runs to 15 residues. The V end was cut by 6 bases, the J end by 6 bases, with 21 bases between. Germline V gives CDR1 SNHLY, CDR2 FYNNEI. CDR3 bases: TGTGCCAGCAGCCAGACACCGCCGATGGGAGGCGAGCAGTACTTC. It yields the protein CASSQTPPMGGEQYF.

The chain couples TRBV5-1 to TRBJ2-3; 10 nucleotides agree with TRBD2. The V gene end was trimmed by 1 base and the J gene end by 3 bases; junction bases not matched to a gene: 5. Germline values: CDR1 SGHRS, CDR2 YFSETQ. This CDR3 is 16 amino acids long. CDR3 sequence: CASSLTAGGQTDTQYF. DNA of the CDR3: TGCGCCAGCAGCTTGACAGCGGGAGGGCAGACAGATACGCAGTATTTT. Variable domain in full (rest from reference TRBV5-1 and TRBJ2-3): KAGVTQTPRYLIKTRGQQVTLSCSPISGHRSVSWYQQTPGQGLQFLFEYFSETQRNKGNFPGRFSGRQFSNSRSEMNVSTLELGDSALYLCASSLTAGGQTDTQYFGPGTRLTVL.

V usage is TRBV28 and J usage is TRBJ2-1; D possibly corresponds to TRBD2 (6 bases). The V and J ends lost 3 bases and 0 bases respectively, with 18 bases between them. Germline V CDR1 and CDR2: MDHEN, SYDVKM. The CDR3 contains 18 residues. CDR3: CASSFFLAGTDSYNEQFF. CDR3 DNA: TGTGCCAGCAGTTTTTTTTTAGCTGGGACTGACTCCTACAATGAGCAGTTCTTC.

The rearrangement uses TRBV27 and TRBJ2-3; 8 bases map to TRBD1. The length of the CDR3 is 15 residues. With V trimmed by 6 bases and J by 0 bases, 5 bases remained unmatched. The germline V gene encodes CDR1 MNHEY and CDR2 SMNVEV (reference sequence). The CDR3 loop reads CASRDRGSSTDTQYF. CDR3 DNA sequence: TGTGCCAGCAGAGACAGGGGAAGCAGCACAGATACGCAGTATTTT.

This chain joins TRBV10-3 and TRBJ2-1; D is perhaps TRBD1 (6 bases). This CDR3 contains 14 residues. V dropped 10 bases and J dropped 5 bases, with 18 bases sitting between them. Germline assignment: CDR1 ENHRY and CDR2 SYGVKD. CDR3 residues: CATGTGTLHNEQFF. The CDR3 nucleotides are TGTGCCACTGGGACCGGGACACTACACAATGAGCAGTTCTTC.

The rearrangement uses TRBV28 and TRBJ1-3; D is undetermined. Trimming cost V 5 bases and J 1 base, with 9 bases left between them. The germline V gene encodes CDR1 MDHEN and CDR2 SYDVKM. CDR3 size: 14 residues. As DNA, the CDR3 is TGTGCCAGCAGTCCATACAGTTCTGGAAACACCATATATTTT. This translates into CASSPYSSGNTIYF.

The V and J genes are TRBV5-6 and TRBJ2-3; D is perhaps TRBD2 (5 bases). The CDR3 extends over 18 amino acids. With 1 base removed from V and 6 bases from J, the gap between germline ends came to 24 bases. Germline V lookup: CDR1 SGHDT, CDR2 YYEEEE. CDR3 coding DNA: TGTGCCAGCAGCTTGTCTGATGGGAGACATCTCGGGTCGGATACGCAGTATTTT. It yields the protein CASSLSDGRHLGSDTQYF.

The chain has TRBV7-9 and TRBJ2-6, with D possibly being TRBD1 (6 bases). CDR1 and CDR2 from the germline V gene are SEHNR and FQNEAQ (reference sequence). The V and J ends lost 4 bases and 11 bases respectively, with 21 bases between them. This CDR3 spans 16 amino acids. CDR3: CASSSTRTDALHVLTF. Here the CDR3 DNA reads TGTGCCAGCAGCTCTACTCGGACAGATGCCCTTCACGTCCTGACTTTC.

The chain carries TRBV2 and TRBJ1-2, with TRBD1 matching 7 bases. The CDR3 contains 13 residues. Germline-derived CDR1 and CDR2 are SNHLY and FYNNEI. With 11 bases clipped from V and 5 bases from J, the junction kept 11 bases outside the gene matches. This CDR3 reads CAGSLGTDYGYTF. The CDR3 DNA reads TGTGCCGGATCTCTTGGGACAGATTATGGCTACACCTTC. The full variable domain, completed using reference TRBV2 and TRBJ1-2, is EPEVTQTPSHQVTQMGQEVILRCVPISNHLYFYWYRQILGQKVEFLVSFYNNEISEKSEIFDDQFSVERPDGSNFTLKIRSTKLEDSAMYFCAGSLGTDYGYTFGSGTRLTVV.

V usage is TRBV10-3 and J usage is TRBJ2-7; 7 bases are shared with TRBD2. J lost 3 bases, V lost 1 base, and 6 bases had no gene match. Germline V gene sequence: CDR1 ENHRY, CDR2 SYGVKD. This CDR3 is built from 15 residues. The CDR3 DNA sequence: TGTGCCATCAGTGAGTGGGCGGGAGTCAGCTACGAGCAGTACTTC. Its translation: CAISEWAGVSYEQYF.

The rearrangement links TRBV9 to TRBJ1-1; 7 nucleotides match TRBD1. V shed 0 bases, J shed 4 bases, and the junction held 6 bases outside the gene matches. Germline CDR1 is SGDLS and CDR2 is YYNGEE. CDR3 size: 15 residues. The chain's CDR3 is CASSVAGTEATEAFF. DNA for the CDR3: TGTGCCAGCAGCGTAGCCGGGACAGAGGCCACTGAAGCTTTCTTT.